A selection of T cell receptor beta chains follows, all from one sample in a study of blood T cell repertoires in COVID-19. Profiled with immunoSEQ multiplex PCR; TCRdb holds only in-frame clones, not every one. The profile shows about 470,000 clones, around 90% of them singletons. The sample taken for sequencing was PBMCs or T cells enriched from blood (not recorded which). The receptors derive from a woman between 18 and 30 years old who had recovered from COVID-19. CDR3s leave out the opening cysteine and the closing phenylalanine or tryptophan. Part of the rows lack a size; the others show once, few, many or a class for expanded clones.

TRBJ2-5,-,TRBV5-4,ASSGGYQETQY
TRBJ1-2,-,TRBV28,ASSSPLQGFYGYT
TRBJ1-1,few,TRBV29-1,SVQGGGTEAF
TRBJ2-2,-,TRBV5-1,ASSLDLTSTGELF
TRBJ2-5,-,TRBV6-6,ASSTRGLETQY
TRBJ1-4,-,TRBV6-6,ASSHGTGLGTNEKLF
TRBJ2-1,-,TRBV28,ASSRTSGGDNEQF
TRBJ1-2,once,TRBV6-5,ASSTVRDYGYT
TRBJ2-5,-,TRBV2,ASWTPRDQETQY
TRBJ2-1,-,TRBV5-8,ASSLELLLGQF
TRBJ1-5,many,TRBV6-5,ASSPPQGYQPQH
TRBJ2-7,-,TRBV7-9,AVHRGDEQY
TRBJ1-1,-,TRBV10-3,AIRQENSNTEAF
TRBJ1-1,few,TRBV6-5,ASSSQGNTEAF
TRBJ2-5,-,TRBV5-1,ASSLGAGPAETQY
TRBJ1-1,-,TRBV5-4,ASSSDTNTEAF
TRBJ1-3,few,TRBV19,ASSMEGQISGNTIY
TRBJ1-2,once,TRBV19,ASTRGQQPNYGYT
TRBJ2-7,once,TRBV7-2,ASSSGQGPSSYEQY
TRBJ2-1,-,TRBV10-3,AIRTGEVNEQF
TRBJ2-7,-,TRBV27,ASRGGGYDPEQY
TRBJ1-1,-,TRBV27,ASSVRDNTEAF
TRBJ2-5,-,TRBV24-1,ATSASGGGEETQY
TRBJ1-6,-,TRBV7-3,ASSPTGGNNSPLH
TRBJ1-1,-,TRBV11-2,ASVPRDRGSWAEAF
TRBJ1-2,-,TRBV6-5,ASSPGEAGYT
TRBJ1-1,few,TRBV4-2,ASSQDWTVGMTEAF
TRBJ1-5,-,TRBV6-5,ASSPREDQPQH
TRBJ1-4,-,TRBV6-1,ASSVILGGAGEKLF
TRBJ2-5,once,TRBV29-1,SVVGESQETQY
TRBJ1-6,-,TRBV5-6,ASSFRDRGYNSPLH
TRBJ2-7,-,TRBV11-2,ASSSPLAHEQY
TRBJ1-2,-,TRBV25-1,ASSLAGTGNGYT
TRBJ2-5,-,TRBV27,ASSFGRGLQETQY
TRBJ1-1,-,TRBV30,AWSRDIQNTEAF
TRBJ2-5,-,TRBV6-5,ASVAGIFQETQY
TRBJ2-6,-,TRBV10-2,ASKSAGANVLT